The 12 T cell receptor beta chains listed next were all sequenced from one sample in a study of blood T cell repertoires in COVID-19. TCRdb keeps only in-frame clones here, not all; method: immunoSEQ multiplex PCR. This sample has about 370,000 clones, with about 89% found just once. Sequenced: peripheral blood. All receptors come from a woman aged 30 to 39 with COVID-19, enrolled during active disease.

The gene calls are TRBV7-2 and TRBJ2-5; tentatively, D is TRBD1 (6 bases). Deletions cut 5 bases from V and 5 bases from J, with 15 bases between. Germline values: CDR1 SGHTA, CDR2 FQGNSA. This CDR3 is 14 amino acids long. The CDR3 loop is CASSLSGVGETQYF. CDR3 DNA sequence: TGTGCCAGCAGCCTCTCAGGGGTGGGGGAGACCCAGTACTTC.

This clone was counted a single time. This chain links TRBV6-2 or TRBV6-3 with TRBJ2-7, with 9 bases fitting TRBD2. Germline lookup yields CDR1 MNHEY and CDR2 SVGEGT. J gave up 3 bases and V 2 bases, and 2 bases lay outside the gene matches. CDR3 length: 14 residues. The CDR3, as DNA: TGTGCCAGCAGTTACATGACTAGCGGCTACGAGCAGTACTTC. Protein sequence: CASSYMTSGYEQYF.

This sequence joins TRBV29-1 and TRBJ2-5, with D tentatively TRBD1 (5 bases). Germline V gene sequence: CDR1 SQVTM, CDR2 ANQGSEA. Trimming took 3 bases from V and 4 from J, leaving 12 bases between them. The CDR3 runs to 13 residues. The CDR3 coding sequence is TGCAGCGTTGATTACAGGAAGGCAGAGACCCAGTACTTC. Residues: CSVDYRKAETQYF.

Notes on this clone: Other nucleotide sequences from this sample produce the same CDR3. V and J are TRBV5-1 and TRBJ2-7; TRBD1 agrees at 9 bases. The CDR3 loop spans 15 amino acids. After removal of 4 bases from V and 3 bases from J, the junction contained 8 bases not matched to a gene. Germline CDR1 SGHRS, CDR2 YFSETQ. CDR3 nucleotides: TGCGCCAGCAGCCTAGCTCCGGGACAGGGCTACGAGCAGTACTTC. This translates into CASSLAPGQGYEQYF.

V gene TRBV3-1 (or the pseudogene TRBV3-2) combines with J gene TRBJ2-7, with a weak D call TRBD1 (6 bases). This CDR3 region has 15 residues. V was shortened by 1 base and J by 2 bases, with 12 bases between the two germline ends. Germline V gene sequence: CDR1 LGHDT, CDR2 YNNKEL (reference sequence). CDR3 protein: CASSQGSRDTYEQYF. CDR3 sequence (DNA): TGTGCCAGCAGCCAAGGGTCCCGGGACACCTACGAGCAGTACTTC.

The chain carries TRBV15 and TRBJ2-5, with TRBD1 as a possible D gene (6 bases). CDR1 is LNHNV and CDR2 is YYDKDF in the germline V gene (reference sequence). Trimming took 1 base from V and 1 from J, leaving 13 bases between them. The CDR3 has 16 amino acids. The CDR3 sequence is CATSRAINRAQETQYF. The DNA for the CDR3 is TGTGCCACCAGCAGAGCTATAAACAGGGCCCAAGAGACCCAGTACTTC.

J is TRBJ2-7 and V is TRBV5-1; TRBD1 matches at 7 bases. V trimming: 1 base; J trimming: 5 bases; junction bases outside the gene matches: 6. This CDR3 is built from 14 residues. The germline V gene encodes CDR1 SGHRS and CDR2 YFSETQ. CDR3 region: CASSLRQGRNEQYF. The CDR3, as DNA: TGCGCCAGCAGCTTGAGACAGGGAAGGAACGAGCAGTACTTC.

In nucleotides, the CDR3 is TGTGCCAGCAGCGTCGGACAGGTTGGAGTTAATGAAAAACTGTTTTTT. Amino acids: CASSVGQVGVNEKLFF. The rearrangement uses TRBV9 and TRBJ1-4; 7 bases fit TRBD1. The CDR3 has 16 amino acids. Per the germline V gene, CDR1 is SGDLS and CDR2 is YYNGEE. V lost 2 bases and J lost 4; bases outside the gene matches: 8.

This chain uses TRBV12-3 or TRBV12-4 with TRBJ1-2, with a tentative D call TRBD1 (5 bases). The CDR3 length is 11 residues. The germline V and J ends were trimmed by 3 bases and 13 bases, with 12 bases remaining between them. The CDR3 DNA sequence: TGTGCCAGCAGTTTCTCAGGGTTGCGCACCTTC. This sequence encodes CASSFSGLRTF.

The count of this clone is one. This sequence joins TRBV28 and TRBJ2-7; TRBD2 agrees at 9 bases. CDR3 length equals 16 residues. Germline values: CDR1 MDHEN, CDR2 SYDVKM. The V gene end was trimmed by 7 bases and the J gene end by 0 bases; junction bases not matched to a gene: 10. The CDR3 protein is CASNSLSGRPSYEQYF. As DNA, the CDR3 is TGTGCCAGCAACTCCCTTAGCGGGAGACCCTCCTACGAGCAGTACTTC.

V is TRBV2 and J is TRBJ1-2; maybe TRBD1 (6 bases). The CDR3 loop spans 13 amino acids. Trimming left V 5 bases short and J 2 bases short, with 9 bases between. The germline V gene encodes CDR1 SNHLY and CDR2 FYNNEI. The CDR3 bases are TGTGCCAGCAGTAGGGACACAAACTATGGCTACACCTTC. This encodes CASSRDTNYGYTF.

This chain joins TRBV28 and TRBJ1-1, with TRBD1 identical over 10 bases. Germline CDR1 reads MDHEN; CDR2 reads SYDVKM. This CDR3 spans 13 amino acids. The junction had 5 bases not matched to a gene; V was cut back by 2 bases and J by 11 bases. DNA of the CDR3: TGTGCCAGCAGTTTACAAGGGACAGGGGTGGCTTTCTTT. It specifies CASSLQGTGVAFF.